These 5 T cell receptor beta chains share one sample of origin, sequenced in a study of T cells in women clearing cervical HPV infection. The table came from immunoSEQ multiplex PCR; TCRdb's copy has only in-frame clones and leaves some out. Across tens of thousands of clones, the top ten clones capture 5.2% of the sample. Sequencing was done on a sample of blood buffy coat. The receptors were gathered from a woman between 18 and 70 years old with a cervical HPV16 infection that either progressed to CIN3+ or cleared (not recorded which).

A note on this clone: The CDR3 goes on 3 residues after the read ends, and that part is filled in from the germline J gene. This chain joins TRBV12-3 or TRBV12-4 and TRBJ2-5; no clear D gene. The CDR3 extends over 14 amino acids. V shed 5 bases and J shed 2 bases, with 12 bases lying between them. CDR3 sequence reads: CASSATELQETQYF. The CDR3 bases that were read are TGTGCCAGCAGTGCCACAGAGCTTCAAGAGACC.

This clone is classed as medium-sized by frequency. The read terminates 3 residues before the CDR3 end, so the remaining end is supplied by the germline J gene. The chain is built from TRBV29-1 and TRBJ1-1; D unresolved. The V end lost 3 bases, the J end lost 1 base, and 9 bases lay between the germline ends. Per the germline V gene, CDR1 is SQVTM and CDR2 is ANQGSEA. This CDR3 has 13 residues. The DNA read from the CDR3 is TGCAGCGTTGAGGAAGGGTCGAACACTGAA. Amino acids: CSVEEGSNTE. The entire CDR3 reads CSVEEGSNTEAFF.

Note on this clone: The CDR3 goes on 3 residues after the read ends, and that part is filled in from the germline J gene. V usage is TRBV10-1 and J usage is TRBJ2-7; 9 nucleotides match TRBD2. The V and J ends lost 6 bases and 2 bases, in that order; junction bases with no gene match: 5. The germline V gene encodes CDR1 WNHNN and CDR2 SYGVQD (reference sequence). This CDR3 has 14 amino acids. The CDR3 DNA, read in part, is TGCGCCAGCAGGCTAGCGGGGCTTCCCTACGAG. Translation: CASRLAGLPYE. The full CDR3 is CASRLAGLPYEQYF.

On this clone: The read halts 3 residues ahead of the CDR3 end, with the missing end drawn from the germline J gene. The chain joins TRBV7-9 to TRBJ2-5; 15 nucleotides line up with TRBD2. V was clipped by 5 bases and J by 5 bases; unmatched bases: 3. This CDR3 has 15 amino acids. CDR1 and CDR2 (germline): SEHNR, FQNEAQ (reference sequence). CDR3 sequence: CASSRTSGGGETQYF. The sequenced part of the CDR3 DNA is TGTGCCAGCAGCCGGACTAGCGGGGGGGGTGAGACC.

Concerning this clone: The read stops 3 residues short of the end of the CDR3; the missing end is completed from the germline J gene. This sequence joins TRBV7-3 and TRBJ1-1; no firm D call. CDR3 size: 13 residues. Germline-derived CDR1 and CDR2 are SGHTA and FQGTGA. Trimming took 5 bases from V and 3 from J, leaving 10 bases between them. The CDR3 bases that were read are TGTGCCAGCAGCCGAAGTACGGACACTGAA. This encodes CASSRSTDTE. The full CDR3 reads CASSRSTDTEAFF.